One T cell receptor beta chain is described in this entry. What it binds is unknown. This sample was included in a study of T cells in localized non-small cell lung cancer. Findings and limits, study-wide: Maximal T cell clonality occurred in uninvolved adjacent lung, with tumor ranking below it. Owing to sequencing of a solitary tumor region, heterogeneity cannot be discounted. Appearing in adjacent lung were a median about 59 of the top 100 tumor clones. Density of T cells in blood, when higher, went with longer overall survival.

The table came from immunoSEQ multiplex PCR; TCRdb's copy has only in-frame clones and leaves some out. The table includes about 22,000 clones, 75% to 90% detected once. This CDR3 is built from 13 residues. Germline V gene sequence: CDR1 SQVTM, CDR2 ANQGSEA. V was clipped by 2 bases and J by 5 bases; unmatched bases: 5. This chain links TRBV29-1 with TRBJ2-5, with TRBD2 matching over 7 bases. Material: PBMCs, obtained before any cancer treatment. The receptor was derived from a man aged 40 to 70 with stage II squamous cell lung carcinoma. This chain's CDR3 is CSVEKRGWETQYF. CDR3 bases: TGCAGCGTTGAAAAGCGGGGCTGGGAGACCCAGTACTTC.